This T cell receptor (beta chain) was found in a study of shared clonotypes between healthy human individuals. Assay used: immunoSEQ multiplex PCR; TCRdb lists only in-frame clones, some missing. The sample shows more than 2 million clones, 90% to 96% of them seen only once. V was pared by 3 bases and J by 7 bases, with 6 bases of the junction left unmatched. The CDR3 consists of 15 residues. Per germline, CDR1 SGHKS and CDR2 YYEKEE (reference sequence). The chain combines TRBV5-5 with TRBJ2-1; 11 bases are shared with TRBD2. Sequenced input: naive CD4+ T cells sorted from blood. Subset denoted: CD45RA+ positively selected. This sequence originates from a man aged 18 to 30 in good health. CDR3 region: CASSSGTSGGNEQFF. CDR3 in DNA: TGTGCCAGCAGCTCCGGGACTAGCGGAGGGAATGAGCAGTTCTTC.